The rows below give T cell receptor beta chains drawn from one sample of a study of shared clonotypes between healthy human individuals. Measured with immunoSEQ multiplex PCR; TCRdb has only the in-frame clones, and not every one. The table records about 490,000 clones, approximately 78% of them present only once. The sequenced material came from PBMCs. These receptors were obtained from a woman aged 40 to 50 in good health. Some clones in this sample may be carry-over from other donors' samples. CDR3s include the opening cysteine and the closing phenylalanine or tryptophan. D genes are given only for firm matches. Size tells how often a clone was seen (once, few, many) or the class of an expanded clone, and some rows leave it out.

CASSREDRGGTDTQYF	TGTGCCAGCAGCCGGGAAGACAGGGGGGGCACAGATACGCAGTATTTT	TRBD1	.	16	TRBJ2-3	TRBV7-3
CAISDTGLAVYEQYF	TGTGCCATCAGTGATACAGGTCTCGCCGTCTACGAGCAGTACTTC	.	.	15	TRBJ2-7	TRBV10-3
CASSPLTGNTGELFF	TGTGCCAGCTCACCATTAACAGGAAACACCGGGGAGCTGTTTTTT	.	.	15	TRBJ2-2	TRBV18
CASSLAWGDTEAFF	TGTGCCAGCAGCCTCGCTTGGGGGGACACTGAAGCTTTCTTT	.	.	14	TRBJ1-1	TRBV28
CASSQPAEGQGSQHF	TGTGCCAGCAGCCAACCAGCCGAGGGACAGGGTTCCCAGCATTTT	TRBD1	.	15	TRBJ1-5	TRBV28
CASSSPGLQYEQYF	TGTGCCAGTAGTTCACCGGGACTACAATACGAGCAGTACTTC	TRBD2	.	14	TRBJ2-7	TRBV19
CASSYGQGTEAFF	TGCGCCAGCAGCTACGGACAGGGCACTGAAGCTTTCTTT	TRBD1	few	13	TRBJ1-1	TRBV5-1
CASSVFTNNEQFF	TGTGCCAGCAGTGTTTTCACAAACAATGAGCAGTTCTTC	.	.	13	TRBJ2-1	TRBV2
CASSLQGNYGYTF	TGCGCCAGCAGCTTGCAGGGTAACTATGGCTACACCTTC	.	few	13	TRBJ1-2	TRBV5-1
CASSDPGGGGDQPQHF	TGTGCCAGCAGTGATCCAGGGGGGGGTGGTGATCAGCCCCAGCATTTT	TRBD1	.	16	TRBJ1-5	TRBV2
CAISESASYEQYF	TGTGCCATCAGTGAGTCTGCTAGCTACGAGCAGTACTTC	.	.	13	TRBJ2-7	TRBV10-3
CASSRHSGTSGSEQYF	TGTGCCAGCAGCCGTCACTCCGGGACTAGCGGGAGCGAGCAGTACTTC	TRBD2	.	16	TRBJ2-7	TRBV7-3
CASSERVGPEGPQHF	TGTGCCAGCAGTGAAAGGGTAGGCCCGGAGGGACCCCAGCATTTT	.	.	15	TRBJ1-5	TRBV6-1
CASSLTAGGSNQPQHF	TGTGCCAGCAGTTTAACCGCGGGAGGTAGCAATCAGCCCCAGCATTTT	.	.	16	TRBJ1-5	TRBV28
CAISESTLGALYGYTF	TGTGCCATCAGTGAGTCGACTCTGGGGGCCCTCTATGGCTACACCTTC	.	few	16	TRBJ1-2	TRBV10-3
CASSIRGGATEAFF	TGTGCCAGTAGTATAAGGGGGGGCGCGACTGAAGCTTTCTTT	.	.	14	TRBJ1-1	TRBV19
CASNPREGGYTF	TGTGCCAGCAACCCTCGAGAGGGCGGCTACACCTTC	.	.	12	TRBJ1-2	TRBV2
CASSPQFEQYF	TGTGCCAGCAGCCCCCAATTTGAGCAGTACTTC	.	.	11	TRBJ2-7	TRBV5-8
CATSRPAGPQYF	TGTGCCACCAGCAGACCGGCGGGGCCGCAGTACTTC	.	.	12	TRBJ2-7	TRBV15
CASSPGTSEAGELFF	TGTGCCAGCAGCCCGGGGACTAGCGAGGCCGGGGAGCTGTTTTTT	TRBD2	.	15	TRBJ2-2	TRBV7-9
CASSLAGFGLEKLFF	TGTGCCAGCAGCTTAGCCGGGTTTGGGCTCGAAAAACTGTTTTTT	.	.	15	TRBJ1-4	TRBV7-2
CASSPPYFTYEQYF	TGTGCCAGCTCACCACCTTACTTTACCTACGAGCAGTACTTC	.	.	14	TRBJ2-7	TRBV18
CASAVGTEAFF	TGTGCCAGCGCCGTCGGGACTGAAGCTTTCTTT	.	few	11	TRBJ1-1	TRBV5-6
CASSIPGGPDTQYF	TGTGCCAGCAGCATCCCGGGAGGTCCAGATACGCAGTATTTT	.	.	14	TRBJ2-3	TRBV21-1
CASSRDRDTYGYTF	TGTGCCAGCTCCCGGGACAGGGACACCTATGGCTACACCTTC	TRBD1	.	14	TRBJ1-2	TRBV6-1
CASSLTGGTQYF	TGTGCCAGCAGTTTAACGGGGGGTACGCAGTATTTT	TRBD2	.	12	TRBJ2-3	TRBV28
CASSSPFGATNEKLFF	TGTGCCAGCAGTTCCCCCTTCGGGGCGACTAATGAAAAACTGTTTTTT	.	once	16	TRBJ1-4	TRBV28
CASSFNRGLYEQYF	TGTGCCAGCAGCTTTAACAGGGGGCTCTACGAGCAGTACTTC	TRBD1	.	14	TRBJ2-7	TRBV7-8
CASSQTGSNQPQHF	TGTGCCAGCAGCCAAACAGGGAGCAATCAGCCCCAGCATTTT	.	.	14	TRBJ1-5	TRBV7-2
CASSPREGALGANVLTF	TGCGCCAGCAGTCCCCGGGAGGGGGCGCTCGGGGCCAACGTCCTGACTTTC	.	.	17	TRBJ2-6	TRBV23-1
CARRFDEQFF	TGTGCCCGCCGTTTCGATGAGCAGTTCTTC	.	.	10	TRBJ2-1	TRBV28
CAISGSAANYGYTF	TGTGCCATCAGTGGTTCAGCGGCTAACTATGGCTACACCTTC	.	.	14	TRBJ1-2	TRBV10-3
CASSTRENQPQHF	TGTGCCAGCAGCACCAGGGAAAATCAGCCCCAGCATTTT	.	.	13	TRBJ1-5	TRBV7-1
CASSLLGGSTDTQYF	TGTGCCAGCAGCTTATTGGGGGGAAGCACAGATACGCAGTATTTT	.	.	15	TRBJ2-3	TRBV7-3
CASRGGGSFTGELFF	TGTGCCAGCAGAGGCGGCGGGAGTTTTACCGGGGAGCTGTTTTTT	TRBD2	.	15	TRBJ2-2	TRBV6-1
CASSSGSGVRRGNEQFF	TGTGCCAGCAGCTCGGGCAGCGGGGTTCGGAGGGGCAATGAGCAGTTCTTC	TRBD2	once	17	TRBJ2-1	TRBV5-4
CASSLFTSGSYGFF	TGCGCCAGCAGCTTGTTTACTAGCGGGAGTTATGGGTTCTTC	TRBD2	once	14	TRBJ2-1	TRBV5-1
CAIRVTPKTGGLRGGNYEQYF	TGTGCCATCAGGGTTACACCTAAGACAGGGGGCTTGAGAGGAGGAAACTACGAGCAGTACTTC	TRBD1	.	21	TRBJ2-7	TRBV10-3
CASSEFRRDLGLYEQYF	TGTGCCAGCAGTGAATTTCGGCGGGACCTCGGGCTTTACGAGCAGTACTTC	.	many	17	TRBJ2-7	TRBV25-1
CASSLTGASTDTQYF	TGTGCCAGCAGCTTAACAGGGGCTTCTACAGATACGCAGTATTTT	.	.	15	TRBJ2-3	TRBV7-3
CASSLVRGTEAFF	TGTGCCAGCAGCTTAGTGAGGGGGACTGAAGCTTTCTTT	.	.	13	TRBJ1-1	TRBV7-9
CASSFKSSYEQYF	TGTGCCAGCAGCTTTAAGAGCTCCTACGAGCAGTACTTC	.	once	13	TRBJ2-7	TRBV7-2
CASSQLAGNDEQYF	TGCGCCAGCAGCCAACTAGCGGGAAATGACGAGCAGTACTTC	TRBD2	.	14	TRBJ2-7	TRBV4-3
CASSFDRGRTSRSNTGELFF	TGCGCCAGCAGCTTCGACAGGGGAAGGACTAGCAGGTCGAACACCGGGGAGCTGTTTTTT	.	once	20	TRBJ2-2	TRBV4-1
CASSLRSPPNEQFF	TGTGCCAGCAGCCTTAGGTCCCCTCCCAATGAGCAGTTCTTC	.	.	14	TRBJ2-1	TRBV11-3
CASSRTGTYNTGELFF	TGTGCCAGCAGCCGCACCGGGACATACAACACCGGGGAGCTGTTTTTT	.	.	16	TRBJ2-2	TRBV9
CASSLALADTGELFF	TGTGCCAGCAGCTTAGCACTAGCCGACACCGGGGAGCTGTTTTTT	.	.	15	TRBJ2-2	TRBV7-8
CASSGTTGEGVTEAFF	TGCGCCAGCAGCGGGACGACAGGGGAAGGGGTCACTGAAGCTTTCTTT	TRBD1	.	16	TRBJ1-1	TRBV5-1
CASSEDRGSNEQFF	TGTGCTAGCAGCGAAGACAGGGGAAGCAATGAGCAGTTCTTC	TRBD1	.	14	TRBJ2-1	TRBV7-7
CASSPEQDQPQHF	TGTGCCAGCTCACCAGAGCAAGATCAGCCCCAGCATTTT	.	.	13	TRBJ1-5	TRBV18
CASSRTPRSSYEQYF	TGTGCCAGCAGCCGGACTCCCCGCAGCTCCTACGAGCAGTACTTC	.	.	15	TRBJ2-7	TRBV7-9
CSATFRADTQYF	TGCAGCGCGACATTTCGAGCAGATACGCAGTATTTT	.	.	12	TRBJ2-3	TRBV29-1
CASSGTPHTDTQYF	TGCGCCAGCAGCGGGACCCCACACACAGATACGCAGTATTTT	.	.	14	TRBJ2-3	TRBV5-1
CASSLGLAGKNIQYF	TGTGCCAGCAGCTTAGGACTAGCGGGAAAAAACATTCAGTACTTC	TRBD2	.	15	TRBJ2-4	TRBV5-6
CASRTLRANVLTF	TGCGCCAGCAGGACGTTGCGGGCCAACGTCCTGACTTTC	.	.	13	TRBJ2-6	TRBV5-1
CASSPPGLAALPPDTQYF	TGTGCCAGCTCACCACCGGGACTAGCGGCCCTACCCCCAGATACGCAGTATTTT	TRBD2	.	18	TRBJ2-3	TRBV18
CAISEPGQDSGNTIYF	TGTGCCATCAGTGAGCCGGGACAGGACTCTGGAAACACCATATATTTT	TRBD1	.	16	TRBJ1-3	TRBV10-3
CASTPSGAPYEQHF	TGTGCCAGCACCCCTAGCGGAGCTCCTTACGAGCAGCACTTC	TRBD2	.	14	TRBJ2-7	TRBV28
CASETSYNEQFF	TGTGCCAGTGAGACTAGTTACAATGAGCAGTTCTTC	.	.	12	TRBJ2-1	TRBV6-5